The 13 T cell receptor beta chains given below trace back to one sample, sequenced in a study of spatial heterogeneity in lung cancer. As for time point: sample taken at primary tumor resection. TCRdb processed the 5' RACE reads anew with MiXCR; each CDR3 protein has one entry. The data contain under 80,000 distinct CDR3 sequences, roughly 6.6% of them singletons. The sample consisted of PBMCs, taken at surgery. These receptors were collected from a female donor with early-stage non-small cell lung cancer.

This clonotype is medium-sized within its sample. V and J are TRBV11-3 and TRBJ2-1; a possible D gene is TRBD2 (5 bases). CDR1 is SGHNT, CDR2 YENEEA, per germline. The CDR3 covers 14 residues. Trimming took off 4 bases at V and 4 bases at J, with 11 bases between the two ends. CDR3 nucleotides: TGTGCCAGCAGCTCTGCGGGCGGGTACAATGAGCAGTTCTTC. Translating gives CASSSAGGYNEQFF.

The rearrangement uses TRBV7-9 and TRBJ2-4, with no clear D. CDR3 length equals 11 residues. The V and J ends lost 5 bases and 5 bases respectively, with 4 bases between them. Per the germline V gene, CDR1 is SEHNR and CDR2 is FQNEAQ (reference sequence). CDR3 loop: CASSQENIQYF. The CDR3 coding sequence is TGTGCCAGCAGCCAGGAAAACATTCAGTACTTC.

There are many counts of this clonotype. The V and J genes are TRBV19 and TRBJ2-1, with 7 bases aligning to TRBD1. Germline V gene lookup returns CDR1 LNHDA and CDR2 SQIVND (reference sequence). V lost 5 bases and J lost 6; bases outside the gene matches: 10. The CDR3 extends over 15 amino acids. CDR3 in amino acids: CASSSTGVIGNEQFF. The DNA of the CDR3 is TGTGCCAGTAGTTCTACAGGGGTTATAGGCAATGAGCAGTTCTTC. The variable domain in full, with the rest retrieved from reference TRBV19 and TRBJ2-1, is DGGITQSPKYLFRKEGQNVTLSCEQNLNHDAMYWYRQDPGQGLRLIYYSQIVNDFQKGDIAEGYSVSREKKESFPLTVTSAQKNPTAFYLCASSSTGVIGNEQFFGPGTRLTVL.

This clonotype was detected ten times or more. The chain employs TRBV5-5 and TRBJ2-5; D call uncertain. The germline CDR1 and CDR2 sequences are SGHKS and YYEKEE (reference sequence). V lost 5 bases and J 5 bases, leaving 10 bases between the germline ends. The CDR3 runs 12 residues. CDR3 nucleotide sequence: TGTGCCAGCAGGGGTGGTCAGGAGACCCAGTACTTC. Its translation is CASRGGQETQYF. The whole variable domain, remainder taken from reference TRBV5-5 and TRBJ2-5, is DAGVTQSPTHLIKTRGQQVTLRCSPISGHKSVSWYQQVLGQGPQFIFQYYEKEERGRGNFPDRFSARQFPNYSSELNVNALLLGDSALYLCASRGGQETQYFGPGTRLLVL.

The chain joins TRBV12-3 or TRBV12-4 to TRBJ2-1; no reliable D call. With 8 bases removed from V and 7 bases from J, the gap between germline ends came to 9 bases. The CDR3 runs 11 residues. In DNA, the CDR3 is TGTGCCAGCCAGAGTGGAAATGAGCAGTTCTTC. It yields the protein CASQSGNEQFF.

Comment on this clonotype: A much larger clone differs by one base, so this may be a read error. The rearrangement uses TRBV5-1 and TRBJ1-5, with 7 bases identical to TRBD1. CDR1 and CDR2 (germline): SGHRS, YFSETQ. The CDR3 is 16 residues long. The J segment lost 6 bases and the V segment lost 0 bases, leaving 9 bases of the junction unmatched. The DNA for the CDR3 is TGCGCCAGCAGCTTGGGACAGGGAGGAGGGAGTCAGCCCCAGCATTTT. Protein sequence: CASSLGQGGGSQPQHF.

This clonotype was counted many times. V and J are TRBV20-1 and TRBJ2-3; D perhaps matches TRBD2 (7 bases). Germline V gene lookup returns CDR1 DFQATT and CDR2 SNEGSKA (reference sequence). V dropped 6 bases and J dropped 4 bases, with 20 bases sitting between them. CDR3 length: 15 residues. In DNA, the CDR3 is TGCAGTGCCCCCCGGGCCCCGGGGGGCGCAGATACGCAGTATTTT. Translation gives CSAPRAPGGADTQYF.

The sample holds many counts of this clonotype. The rearrangement uses TRBV24-1 and TRBJ2-5; a possible D gene is TRBD1 (5 bases). The CDR3 spans 11 residues. The germline V gene has CDR1 KGHDR and CDR2 SFDVKD. V dropped 9 bases and J dropped 4 bases, with 8 bases sitting between them. The CDR3 loop is CATGASETQYF. The CDR3 region has the DNA TGTGCCACCGGGGCTTCAGAGACCCAGTACTTC.

This clonotype appeared many times. The chain links TRBV28 to TRBJ1-1; D unresolved. Germline V gene sequence: CDR1 MDHEN, CDR2 SYDVKM. Trimming left V 3 bases short and J 4 bases short, with 12 bases between. The CDR3 consists of 14 residues. The CDR3 nucleotides are TGTGCCAGCAGTTTGGTGGCGGAGGTCACTGAAGCTTTCTTT. Protein: CASSLVAEVTEAFF.

This clonotype was counted ten times or more. This sequence joins TRBV15 and TRBJ1-5, with D uncertain. Trimming removed 0 bases at V and 6 bases at J, with 12 bases between. Germline V CDR1 and CDR2: LNHNV, YYDKDF (reference sequence). The CDR3 runs 15 residues. The CDR3 DNA is TGTGCCACCAGCAGAGATAAAATCCCGGGTCAGCCCCAGCATTTT. It codes for CATSRDKIPGQPQHF.

This clonotype was seen a handful of times. V usage is TRBV5-1 and J usage is TRBJ2-7, with TRBD1 matching 9 bases. The ends lost 3 bases at V and 3 bases at J; junction bases unmatched: 13. From germline, CDR1 is SGHRS and CDR2 YFSETQ. The length of the CDR3 is 17 residues. The CDR3 is CASSYRDRDLPLYEQYV. Written as DNA, the CDR3 is TGCGCCAGCAGCTACCGGGACAGGGACCTCCCTCTCTACGAGCAGTACGTC.

Ten or more counts support this clonotype. The J gene is TRBJ1-6, the V gene TRBV20-1; 8 bases map to TRBD1. The V segment lost 6 bases and the J segment 6 bases; nucleotides outside the gene matches: 13. Germline V gene sequence: CDR1 DFQATT, CDR2 SNEGSKA (reference sequence). The CDR3 consists of 16 residues. Written as DNA, the CDR3 is TGCAGTGCCTCCAGGGACAGGTCCAGTTTTAATTCACCCCTCCACTTT. This gives the protein CSASRDRSSFNSPLHF.

This chain joins TRBV6-1 and TRBJ1-6; D unresolved. The CDR3 contains 14 residues. Trimming took 3 bases from V and 3 from J, leaving 6 bases between them. Germline CDR1 MNHNS, CDR2 SASEGT. CDR3 sequence reads: CASSDERYNSPLHF. As DNA, the CDR3 is TGTGCCAGCAGTGATGAACGCTATAATTCACCCCTCCACTTT.